This T cell receptor (beta chain) came from a study of molecular identifiers for immune sequencing clone quantification. Whole-study context: Naive CD8 cell RNA, from roughly 20,000 or 100,000 cells, was split five ways in replicates, with four sequenced.

This clonotype occurred many times. Looked up from germline, CDR1 is SEHNR and CDR2 is FQNEAQ (reference sequence). This CDR3 has 13 residues. Trimming took 3 bases from V and 8 from J; bases not matched to a gene: 3. CD8+CD4-CCR7+CD45RA+ cells were sorted as naive CD8 T cells. Listed TCR primers and previously described methods were used for bulk TCR libraries. TCRdb analysed the PCR reads with MiXCR anew, one entry per CDR3 protein. The sample lists roughly 97,000 distinct CDR3 sequences, roughly 26% seen once, with more than 0.8% in the top ten. The clonotype was recovered from a human donor in good health. Some libraries in this study had Jurkat cell RNA spiked in. The gene calls are TRBV7-9 and TRBJ2-1, with 8 bases lining up with TRBD2. Sequencing used naive CD8+ T cells from blood, with Jurkat cell RNA spiked in. Subset meaning: FACS-sorted CD8+CD4-CCR7+CD45RA+ naive T cells. The CDR3 sequence: CASSLSSGYEQFF. The CDR3 DNA reads TGTGCCAGCAGCTTGTCTAGCGGGTATGAGCAGTTCTTC.